The T cell receptor beta chain described here comes from a study of blood T cells in healthy people across ages. PCR was performed a second time for about 7 to 12 cycles using a sample-barcoded 5' primer and a J-beta primer mix. TCRdb analysed the 5' RACE reads with MiXCR anew, one entry per CDR3 protein. The table lists under 1,000,000 distinct CDR3 sequences, roughly 46% of them singletons. This CDR3 contains 15 residues. V gene TRBV21-1 combines with J gene TRBJ1-6. TRBV21-1 counts as a pseudogene. The sample consisted of blood. The TCR sequence derives from an elderly man in good health. CDR3 region: CASSNCRNYNSPLHF. CDR3 in DNA: TGTGCCAGCAGCAATTGTCGGAACTATAATTCACCCCTCCACTTT.